This T cell receptor beta chain was captured by sequencing in a study of esophageal squamous cell carcinoma under preoperative chemotherapy. Time point indicated: after preoperative PTX-NDP chemotherapy. This clonotype was seen only a few times. What it recognizes is unknown. V shed 0 bases, J shed 5 bases, and the junction held 13 bases outside the gene matches. This CDR3 has 18 residues. A single record per CDR3 protein comes from TCRdb applying MiXCR to the PCR reads. The profile shows some 1,300 distinct CDR3 sequences, less than 35% of them singletons. Findings and limits, study-wide: Chemotherapy was followed by significantly higher TCR diversity in peripheral T cells only, not tumor-infiltrating lymphocytes.

J is TRBJ1-2 and V is TRBV12-3 or TRBV12-4; 9 nucleotides line up with TRBD1. The specimen was taken from a patient given preoperative chemotherapy. The TCR comes from a human donor with esophageal squamous cell carcinoma. The donor label of this sample is uncertain. CDR3 region: CASSLALPTWDREYGYTF. The DNA for the CDR3 is TGTGCCAGCAGTTTAGCGTTGCCCACATGGGACAGGGAGTATGGCTACACCTTC.